Listed here are 7 T cell receptor beta chains from one sample, sequenced in a study of control samples from healthy donors and cancer patients. Sequencing used immunoSEQ multiplex PCR; TCRdb keeps in-frame clones, though not all of them. The repertoire consists of fewer than 200,000 clones, with more than 90% occurring once and the leading ten covering 1.4%. The sequenced sample was blood. Every receptor here comes from a man in his thirties or forties in good health.

This chain links TRBV7-9 with TRBJ1-2; the D is unclear. The CDR3 runs 14 residues. Germline CDR1 is SEHNR and CDR2 is FQNEAQ (reference sequence). V gave up 3 bases and J gave up 6 bases, with 14 bases separating them. Here the CDR3 DNA reads TGTGCCAGCAGCTTGGACGGGTCGTGGGATGGCTACACCTTC. Amino acids: CASSLDGSWDGYTF.

This clone was recorded once. The rearrangement joins TRBV10-2 to TRBJ1-6; no definite D call. The CDR3 totals 12 residues. V lost 1 base and J lost 7, with 2 bases in between. Germline V gene sequence: CDR1 WSHSY, CDR2 SAAADI. The CDR3 sequence: CASSELNSPLHF. DNA of the CDR3: TGCGCCAGCAGTGAGTTGAATTCACCCCTCCACTTT.

The rearrangement uses TRBV28 and TRBJ1-2; D gene ambiguous. Germline V gene sequence: CDR1 MDHEN, CDR2 SYDVKM. Trimming pared 4 bases from V and 4 bases from J, leaving 4 bases between. CDR3 length: 11 amino acids. Here the CDR3 DNA reads TGTGCCAGCAGTTCACTCTATGGCTACACCTTC. Translating it yields CASSSLYGYTF.

The chain links TRBV11-2 to TRBJ1-2; D perhaps matches TRBD1 (5 bases). The V end lost 6 bases, the J end lost 2 bases, and 16 bases lay between the germline ends. This CDR3 has 15 amino acids. Germline CDR1 reads SGHAT; CDR2 reads FQNNGV. The CDR3 region is CASRGNRKVNYGYTF. CDR3 nucleotides: TGTGCCAGCAGGGGTAACAGGAAAGTCAACTATGGCTACACCTTC.

The rearrangement uses TRBV29-1 and TRBJ2-1; TRBD2 aligns across 10 bases. CDR1 and CDR2 from the germline V gene are SQVTM and ANQGSEA. This CDR3 has 12 amino acids. The J segment lost 12 bases and the V segment lost 5 bases, leaving 7 bases of the junction unmatched. The CDR3 loop reads CSVPEVAGGQFF. As DNA, the CDR3 is TGCAGCGTTCCCGAAGTAGCGGGAGGGCAGTTCTTC.

V gene TRBV7-2 combines with J gene TRBJ2-1, with 15 bases matching TRBD2. The ends lost 5 bases at V and 12 bases at J; junction bases unmatched: 11. The CDR3 has 16 residues. Germline V gives CDR1 SGHTA, CDR2 FQGNSA. The chain's CDR3 is CASSQWTSGGALGQFF. The CDR3 DNA follows: TGTGCCAGCAGCCAATGGACTAGCGGGGGGGCGTTGGGGCAGTTCTTC.

The rearrangement joins TRBV19 to TRBJ1-2, with 7 bases identical to TRBD1. The junction had 12 bases not matched to a gene; V was cut back by 4 bases and J by 7 bases. This CDR3 spans 15 amino acids. The germline gives CDR1 LNHDA, CDR2 SQIVND (reference sequence). The CDR3 DNA reads as TGTGCCAGTAGTAGGAGGGACAGTGCACCCGGTGGCTACACCTTC. Translated: CASSRRDSAPGGYTF.